Shown below are 9 T cell receptor beta chains from a single sample sequenced in a study of kidney transplant recipient with SARS-CoV-2 infection. TCRdb re-analysed the reads in MiXCR, keeping a single row per CDR3 protein. The repertoire includes 200,000 to 300,000 distinct CDR3 sequences, around 26% of them detected once, and under 7.5% sits in the top ten. This sample comprised a blood sample, obtained at baseline and between days 110 and 120 from a kidney transplant recipient. Receptors were obtained from a male patient aged 30 to 40 who had COVID-19 and was a kidney transplant recipient. Some T cells may possibly be graft donor cells.

Many counts were recorded for this clonotype. The chain carries TRBV4-3 and TRBJ1-2, with no clear D. CDR1 is LGHNA and CDR2 is YSLEER in the germline V gene. V lost 5 bases and J lost 4, with 23 bases in between. The CDR3 extends over 17 amino acids. As DNA, the CDR3 is TGCGCCAGCAGCTCGTCCATAGGACGTCGAAAGACCTATGGCTACACCTTC. It is translated as CASSSSIGRRKTYGYTF.

This clonotype was found many times. This chain links TRBV11-3 with TRBJ1-2; unclear D gene. The CDR3 runs 17 residues. Trimming left V 5 bases short and J 4 bases short, with 23 bases between. CDR1 and CDR2 from the germline V gene are SGHNT and YENEEA. The CDR3 is CASSKRYDLGKTYGYTF. The CDR3 DNA sequence: TGTGCCAGCAGCAAACGCTACGATCTCGGAAAGACCTATGGCTACACCTTC. Full variable domain (outside the CDR3, taken from reference TRBV11-3 and TRBJ1-2): EAGVVQSPRYKIIEKKQPVAFWCNPISGHNTLYWYLQNLGQGPELLIRYENEEAVDDSQLPKDRFSAERLKGVDSTLKIQPAELGDSAVYLCASSKRYDLGKTYGYTFGSGTRLTVV.

Regarding this clonotype: This clone may be a read error of a much larger clone one base away. V gene TRBV6-1 combines with J gene TRBJ1-1; 9 positions agree with TRBD1. The germline V gene encodes CDR1 MNHNS and CDR2 SASEGT. The CDR3 has 18 residues. The CDR3 loop reads CAGSEGGWGTGINTEAFF. CDR3 DNA: TGTGCCGGCAGTGAAGGGGGATGGGGGACAGGGATTAACACTGAAGCTTTCTTT.

This clonotype was detected many times. The chain has TRBV20-1 and TRBJ1-1; TRBD1 might be the D (5 bases). The CDR3 spans 11 residues. Germline CDR1 reads DFQATT; CDR2 reads SNEGSKA (reference sequence). Trimming shortened V by 6 bases and J by 1 base, and 6 bases separated the two germline ends. CDR3 sequence reads: CSAQGNTEAFF. The CDR3 DNA follows: TGCAGTGCCCAGGGGAACACTGAAGCTTTCTTT.

Concerning this clonotype itself: This may be a read error, as it is one base from a much larger clone. Likely a read error: the CDR3 ends without its conserved phenylalanine or tryptophan. The chain recombines TRBV5-5 with TRBJ1-3; the D is unclear. CDR3 length: 14 residues. CDR1 SGHKS and CDR2 YYEKEE come from the germline V gene (reference sequence). With 4 bases removed from V and 0 bases from J, the gap between germline ends came to 8 bases. This CDR3 is CASSVLVSGNTIYL. CDR3 nucleotides: TGTGCCAGCAGCGTACTAGTCTCTGGAAACACCATATATCTT.

A word on this clonotype: A read error may account for a junction end that differs from germline. The chain has TRBV10-1 and TRBJ2-1, with TRBD2 identical over 13 bases. There are 17 residues in the CDR3. The germline V gene encodes CDR1 WNHNN and CDR2 SYGVQD (reference sequence). The CDR3 loop is CANSESRLAGGGLEQFF. Written as DNA, the CDR3 is TGTGCCAACAGTGAGTCACGACTAGCGGGAGGTGGGCTTGAGCAGTTCTTC.

This clonotype was observed at least ten times. The V and J genes are TRBV19 and TRBJ2-7; TRBD1 matches at 7 bases. Losses at the gene ends were 4 bases for V and 5 bases for J; bases not matched to a gene: 8. Germline V CDR1 and CDR2: LNHDA, SQIVND (reference sequence). The CDR3 contains 14 residues. The CDR3 DNA follows: TGTGCCAGTAGTACCTTCACAGGGGTCGACGAGCAGTACTTC. This encodes CASSTFTGVDEQYF. Complete variable domain (other parts from reference TRBV19 and TRBJ2-7): DGGITQSPKYLFRKEGQNVTLSCEQNLNHDAMYWYRQDPGQGLRLIYYSQIVNDFQKGDIAEGYSVSREKKESFPLTVTSAQKNPTAFYLCASSTFTGVDEQYFGPGTRLTVT.

On this clonotype: A single base separates this from a much larger clone, so it may be a read error. The J gene is TRBJ1-2, the V gene TRBV2; D ambiguous. There are 13 residues in the CDR3. Germline loops: CDR1 SNHLY, CDR2 FYNNEI. The CDR3: CASSDDGSGGYAF. The CDR3 nucleotides read TGTGCCAGCAGTGACGACGGGAGCGGTGGCTACGCCTTC. Based on the CDR3 plus reference TRBV2 and TRBJ1-2, the full variable domain is EPEVTQTPSHQVTQMGQEVILRCVPISNHLYFYWYRQILGQKVEFLVSFYNNEISEKSEIFDDQFSVERPDGSNFTLKIRSTKLEDSAMYFCASSDDGSGGYAFGSGTRLTVV.

Ten or more counts support this clonotype. J is TRBJ1-2 and V is TRBV7-1; unclear D gene. TRBV7-1 is an ORF, with its function uncertain. The V and J ends lost 5 bases and 4 bases respectively, with 23 bases between them. This CDR3 has 17 amino acids. CDR3 sequence (DNA): TGTGCCAGCAGCATAGTCCCTCACGAGGGAAAGACCTATGGCTACACCTTC. Translated: CASSIVPHEGKTYGYTF.